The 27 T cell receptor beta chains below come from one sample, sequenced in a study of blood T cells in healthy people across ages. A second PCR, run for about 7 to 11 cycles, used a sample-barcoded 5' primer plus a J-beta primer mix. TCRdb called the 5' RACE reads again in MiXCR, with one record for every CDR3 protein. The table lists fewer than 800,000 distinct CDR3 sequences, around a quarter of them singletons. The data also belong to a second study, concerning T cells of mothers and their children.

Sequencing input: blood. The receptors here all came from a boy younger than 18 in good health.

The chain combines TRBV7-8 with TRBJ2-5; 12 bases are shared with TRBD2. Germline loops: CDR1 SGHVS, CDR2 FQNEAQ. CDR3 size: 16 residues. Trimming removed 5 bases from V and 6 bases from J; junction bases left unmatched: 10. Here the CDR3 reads CASSMPPSGGDKTQYF. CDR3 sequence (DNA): TGTGCCAGCAGCATGCCGCCTAGCGGGGGGGACAAGACCCAGTACTTC.

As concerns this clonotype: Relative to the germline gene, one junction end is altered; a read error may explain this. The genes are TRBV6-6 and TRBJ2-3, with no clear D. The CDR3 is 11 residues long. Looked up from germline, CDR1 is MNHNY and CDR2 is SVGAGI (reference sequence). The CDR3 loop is CASNPGPEQFF. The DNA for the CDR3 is TGTGCCAGCAATCCGGGCCCCGAGCAGTTCTTT.

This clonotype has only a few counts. CDR3 amino acids: CASSQDPGGQGNTIYF. The CDR3 DNA sequence: TGTGCCAGCAGCCAAGATCCAGGGGGGCAAGGAAACACCATATATTTT. J is TRBJ1-3 and V is TRBV3-1, with 7 positions matching TRBD1. The junction had 6 bases not matched to a gene; V was cut back by 0 bases and J by 4 bases. This CDR3 has 16 residues. Germline lookup yields CDR1 LGHDT and CDR2 YNNKEL (reference sequence).

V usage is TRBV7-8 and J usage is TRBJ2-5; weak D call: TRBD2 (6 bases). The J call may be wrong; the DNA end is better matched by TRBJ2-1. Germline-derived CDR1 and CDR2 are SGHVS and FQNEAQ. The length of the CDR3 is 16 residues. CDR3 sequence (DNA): TGTGCCAGCATAGGTTGGGCTAGCGAAGGAGGCAATGAGCAGTTCTTC. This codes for CASIGWASEGGNEQFF.

In nucleotides, the CDR3 is TGTGCCAGCAGCGTAGCCGGTTTGGACGAGCAGTACTTC. This sequence encodes CASSVAGLDEQYF. The chain combines TRBV9 with TRBJ2-7; no clear D gene. This CDR3 region has 13 residues. Trimming stripped 0 bases from V and 5 bases from J, with 9 bases between. From germline, CDR1 is SGDLS and CDR2 YYNGEE.

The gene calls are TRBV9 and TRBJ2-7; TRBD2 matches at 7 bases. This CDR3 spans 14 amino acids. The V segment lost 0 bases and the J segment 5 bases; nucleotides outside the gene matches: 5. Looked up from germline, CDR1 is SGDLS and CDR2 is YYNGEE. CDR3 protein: CASSVGGGPNEQYF. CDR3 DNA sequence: TGTGCCAGCAGCGTAGGGGGAGGGCCTAACGAGCAGTACTTC.

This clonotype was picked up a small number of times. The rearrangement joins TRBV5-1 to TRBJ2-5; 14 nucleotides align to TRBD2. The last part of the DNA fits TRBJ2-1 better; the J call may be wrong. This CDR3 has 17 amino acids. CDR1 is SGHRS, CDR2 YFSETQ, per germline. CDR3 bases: TGCGCCAGCAGCAGATCCGGGACTAGCGGGGGTTACAATGAGCAGTTCTTC. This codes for CASSRSGTSGGYNEQFF.

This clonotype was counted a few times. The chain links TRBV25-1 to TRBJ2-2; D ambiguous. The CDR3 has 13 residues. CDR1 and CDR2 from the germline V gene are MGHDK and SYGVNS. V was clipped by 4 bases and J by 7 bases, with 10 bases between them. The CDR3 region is CASSARQLGELFF. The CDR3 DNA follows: TGTGCCAGCAGTGCCCGACAACTCGGGGAGCTGTTTTTT.

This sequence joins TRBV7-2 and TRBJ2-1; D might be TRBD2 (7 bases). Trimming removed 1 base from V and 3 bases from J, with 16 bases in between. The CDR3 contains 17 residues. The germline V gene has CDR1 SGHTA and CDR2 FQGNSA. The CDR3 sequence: CASSLEGGRPSYNEQFF. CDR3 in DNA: TGTGCCAGCAGCTTAGAGGGGGGGCGGCCCAGCTACAATGAGCAGTTCTTC.

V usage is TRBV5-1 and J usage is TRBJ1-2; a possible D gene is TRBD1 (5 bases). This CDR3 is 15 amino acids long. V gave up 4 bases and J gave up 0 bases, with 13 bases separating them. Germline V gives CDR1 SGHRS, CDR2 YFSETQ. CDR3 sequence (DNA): TGCGCCAGCAGCCCAGAGGCGGGGGCTAACTATGGCTACACCTTC. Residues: CASSPEAGANYGYTF. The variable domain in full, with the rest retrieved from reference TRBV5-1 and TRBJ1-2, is KAGVTQTPRYLIKTRGQQVTLSCSPISGHRSVSWYQQTPGQGLQFLFEYFSETQRNKGNFPGRFSGRQFSNSRSEMNVSTLELGDSALYLCASSPEAGANYGYTFGSGTRLTVV.

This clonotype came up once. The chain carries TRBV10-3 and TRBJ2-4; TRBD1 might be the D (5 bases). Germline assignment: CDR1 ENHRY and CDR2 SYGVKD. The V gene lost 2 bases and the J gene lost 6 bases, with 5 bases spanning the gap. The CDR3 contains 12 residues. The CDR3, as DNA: TGTGCCATCAGTGAGGACAGAAACATTCAGTACTTC. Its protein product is CAISEDRNIQYF.

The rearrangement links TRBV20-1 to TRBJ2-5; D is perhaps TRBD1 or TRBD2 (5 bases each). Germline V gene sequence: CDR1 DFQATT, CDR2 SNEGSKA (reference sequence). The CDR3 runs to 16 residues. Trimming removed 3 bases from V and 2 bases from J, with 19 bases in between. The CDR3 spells CSASEPGTHGQETQYF. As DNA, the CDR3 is TGCAGTGCTAGTGAACCGGGGACGCATGGGCAAGAGACCCAGTACTTC.

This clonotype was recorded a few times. CDR3 region: CASSSSGWGSGETQYF. The CDR3 bases are TGCGCCAGCAGCTCCTCCGGCTGGGGGAGTGGAGAGACCCAGTACTTC. The V and J genes are TRBV5-1 and TRBJ2-5; perhaps D is TRBD1 or TRBD2 (5 bases each). Trimming shortened V by 3 bases and J by 4 bases, and 19 bases separated the two germline ends. The CDR3 runs 16 residues. Per the germline V gene, CDR1 is SGHRS and CDR2 is YFSETQ. Together with reference TRBV5-1 and TRBJ2-5, the CDR3 gives the full variable domain: KAGVTQTPRYLIKTRGQQVTLSCSPISGHRSVSWYQQTPGQGLQFLFEYFSETQRNKGNFPGRFSGRQFSNSRSEMNVSTLELGDSALYLCASSSSGWGSGETQYFGPGTRLLVL.

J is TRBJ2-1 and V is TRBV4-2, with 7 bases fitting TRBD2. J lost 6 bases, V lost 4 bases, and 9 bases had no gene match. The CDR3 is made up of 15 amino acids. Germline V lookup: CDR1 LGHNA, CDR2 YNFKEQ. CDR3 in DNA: TGTGCCAGCAGCCCTCCTAGCGGACAAATCAATGAGCAGTTCTTC. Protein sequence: CASSPPSGQINEQFF.

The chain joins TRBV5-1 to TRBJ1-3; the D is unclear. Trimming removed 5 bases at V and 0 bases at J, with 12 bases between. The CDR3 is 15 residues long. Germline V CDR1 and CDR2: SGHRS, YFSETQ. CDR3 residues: CASSPSEGSGNTIYF. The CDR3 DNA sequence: TGCGCCAGCAGTCCCAGTGAGGGCTCTGGAAACACCATATATTTT.

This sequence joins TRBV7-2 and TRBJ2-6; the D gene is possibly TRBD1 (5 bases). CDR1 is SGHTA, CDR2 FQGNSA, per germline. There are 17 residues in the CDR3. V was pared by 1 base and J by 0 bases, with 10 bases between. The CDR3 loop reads CASSLGQPFSGANVLTF. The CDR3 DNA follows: TGTGCCAGCAGCTTAGGACAGCCCTTCTCTGGGGCCAACGTCCTGACTTTC.

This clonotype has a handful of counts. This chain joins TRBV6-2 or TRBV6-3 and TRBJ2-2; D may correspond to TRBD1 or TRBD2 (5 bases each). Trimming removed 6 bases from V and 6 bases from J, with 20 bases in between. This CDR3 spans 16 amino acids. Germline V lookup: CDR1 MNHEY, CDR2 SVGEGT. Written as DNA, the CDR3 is TGTGCCAGCAGCCCATCCATCGGGACGATTGCCGGGGAGCTGTTTTTT. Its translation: CASSPSIGTIAGELFF.

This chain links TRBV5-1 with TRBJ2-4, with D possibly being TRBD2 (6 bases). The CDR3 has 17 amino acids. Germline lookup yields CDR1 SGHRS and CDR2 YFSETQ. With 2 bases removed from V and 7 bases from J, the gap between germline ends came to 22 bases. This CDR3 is CASSLTWGGSWRNIQYF. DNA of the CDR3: TGCGCCAGCAGCTTAACGTGGGGAGGAAGTTGGAGGAACATTCAGTACTTC. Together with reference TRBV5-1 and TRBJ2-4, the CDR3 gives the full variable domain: KAGVTQTPRYLIKTRGQQVTLSCSPISGHRSVSWYQQTPGQGLQFLFEYFSETQRNKGNFPGRFSGRQFSNSRSEMNVSTLELGDSALYLCASSLTWGGSWRNIQYFGAGTRLSVL.

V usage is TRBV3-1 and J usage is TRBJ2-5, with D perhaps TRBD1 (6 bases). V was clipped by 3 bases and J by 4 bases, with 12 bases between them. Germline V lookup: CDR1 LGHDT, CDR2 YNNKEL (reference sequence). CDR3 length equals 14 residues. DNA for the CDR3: TGTGCCAGCAGCCACATGGGGGCCGGAGAGACCCAGTACTTC. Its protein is CASSHMGAGETQYF.

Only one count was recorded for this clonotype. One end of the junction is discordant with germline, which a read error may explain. The DNA of the CDR3 is TGCGGTGCTAGAGATCTAGGACAGCACGTCTCGGCTTTCTTT. Its protein product is CGARDLGQHVSAFF. V gene TRBV20-1 combines with J gene TRBJ1-1, with D tentatively TRBD1 (6 bases). This CDR3 has 14 amino acids. Per germline, CDR1 DFQATT and CDR2 SNEGSKA (reference sequence).

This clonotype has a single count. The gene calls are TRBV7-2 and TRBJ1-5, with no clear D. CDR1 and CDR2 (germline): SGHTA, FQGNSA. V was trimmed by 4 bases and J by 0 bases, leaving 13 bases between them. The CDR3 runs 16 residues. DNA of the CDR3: TGTGCCAGCAGCTCTTATCCAGCGTATAGCAATCAGCCCCAGCATTTT. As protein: CASSSYPAYSNQPQHF.

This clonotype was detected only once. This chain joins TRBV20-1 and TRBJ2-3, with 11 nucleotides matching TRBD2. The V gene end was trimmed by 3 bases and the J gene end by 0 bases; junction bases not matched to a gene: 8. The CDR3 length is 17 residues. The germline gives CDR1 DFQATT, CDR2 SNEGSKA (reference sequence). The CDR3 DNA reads TGCAGTGCTAGTTCACTCACTAGCGGGGGAAGCACAGATACGCAGTATTTT. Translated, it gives CSASSLTSGGSTDTQYF.

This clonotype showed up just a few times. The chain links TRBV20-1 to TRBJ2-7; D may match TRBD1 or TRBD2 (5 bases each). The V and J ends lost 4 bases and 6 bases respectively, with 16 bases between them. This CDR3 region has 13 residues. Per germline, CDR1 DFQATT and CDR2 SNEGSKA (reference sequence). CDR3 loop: CSATGTTEGEQYF. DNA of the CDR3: TGCAGTGCTACAGGGACCACAGAGGGCGAGCAGTACTTC.

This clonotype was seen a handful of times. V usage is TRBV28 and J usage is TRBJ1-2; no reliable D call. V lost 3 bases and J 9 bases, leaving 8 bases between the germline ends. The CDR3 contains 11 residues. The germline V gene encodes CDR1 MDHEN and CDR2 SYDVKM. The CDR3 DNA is TGTGCCAGCAGTTTCCCCGGCAGCTACACCTTC. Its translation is CASSFPGSYTF.

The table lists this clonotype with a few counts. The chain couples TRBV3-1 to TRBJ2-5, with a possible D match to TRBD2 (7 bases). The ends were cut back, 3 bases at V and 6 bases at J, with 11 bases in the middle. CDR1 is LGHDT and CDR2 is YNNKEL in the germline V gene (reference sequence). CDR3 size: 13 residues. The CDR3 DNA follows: TGTGCCAGCAGCCAGACGGGGGGCCAGACCCAGTACTTC. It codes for CASSQTGGQTQYF.

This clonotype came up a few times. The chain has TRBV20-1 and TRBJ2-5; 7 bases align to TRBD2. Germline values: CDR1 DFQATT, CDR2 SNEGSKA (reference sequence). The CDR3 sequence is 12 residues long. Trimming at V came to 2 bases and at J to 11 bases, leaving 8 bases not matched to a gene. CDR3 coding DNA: TGCAGTGCTAGACCCCTGGGGGAGGGGCAGTACTTC. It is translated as CSARPLGEGQYF.

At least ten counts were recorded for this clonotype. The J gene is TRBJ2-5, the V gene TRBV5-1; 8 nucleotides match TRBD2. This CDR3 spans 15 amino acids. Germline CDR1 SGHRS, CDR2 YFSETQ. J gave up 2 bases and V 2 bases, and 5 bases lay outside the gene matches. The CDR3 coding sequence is TGCGCCAGCAGCTTCGCTAGCGGGTCACAAGAGACCCAGTACTTC. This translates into CASSFASGSQETQYF.